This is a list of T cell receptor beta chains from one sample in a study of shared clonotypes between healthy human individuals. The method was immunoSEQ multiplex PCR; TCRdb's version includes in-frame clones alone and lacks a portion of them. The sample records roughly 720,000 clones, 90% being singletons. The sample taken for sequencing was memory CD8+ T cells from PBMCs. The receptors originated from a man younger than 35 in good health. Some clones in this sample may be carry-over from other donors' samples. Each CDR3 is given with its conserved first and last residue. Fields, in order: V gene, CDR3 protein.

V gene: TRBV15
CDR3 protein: CATSPSGNQPQHF

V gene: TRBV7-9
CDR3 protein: CASSRGTSGRTTDTQYF

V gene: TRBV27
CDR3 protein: CASSSPDPGPSYEQYF

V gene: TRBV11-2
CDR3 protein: CASSPPRLAGAAEQYF

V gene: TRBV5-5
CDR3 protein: CASSISRNSYEQYF

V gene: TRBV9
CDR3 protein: CASSFSWGLAGGIGSNEQFF

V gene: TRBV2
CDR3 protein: CASSVKSGAYNEQFF

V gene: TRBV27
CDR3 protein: CASGTGGRVISNEKLFF

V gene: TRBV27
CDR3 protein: CASSLDGTGELFF

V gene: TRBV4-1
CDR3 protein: CASSRRGEPPKAEAFF

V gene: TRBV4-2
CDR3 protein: CASSPEGADRSYGYTF

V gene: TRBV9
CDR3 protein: CASSPGTGGPTNTEAFF

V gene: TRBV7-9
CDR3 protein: CASSLASGYTF